These 11 T cell receptor beta chains were all obtained from the same sample, sequenced in a study of blood T cells in healthy people across ages. Through a sample-barcoded 5' primer and a J-beta primer mix, a second PCR was run for roughly 6 to 12 cycles. MiXCR was run by TCRdb on the 5' RACE reads, yielding one entry per CDR3 protein. The table shows 1.5 million to 2 million distinct CDR3 sequences, with approximately 30% occurring only once. The sample was blood. The receptors derive from a woman in her thirties in good health.

V gene TRBV18 combines with J gene TRBJ2-3; 8 bases line up with TRBD2. The CDR3 has 16 amino acids. CDR1 and CDR2 from the germline V gene are KGHSH and LQKENI. V lost 5 bases to trimming and J lost 1 base; unmatched junction nucleotides: 8. CDR3: CASSMSTSGRTDTQYF. The CDR3 DNA follows: TGTGCCAGCTCAATGTCCACTAGCGGCCGCACAGATACGCAGTATTTT.

This clonotype was recorded a few times. The chain carries TRBV11-1 and TRBJ2-1, with 13 bases fitting TRBD2. The germline V gene has CDR1 SGHAT and CDR2 FQDESV (reference sequence). The length of the CDR3 is 21 residues. V lost 1 base, J lost 10 bases, and 22 bases stayed unmatched. The CDR3: CASSLGLPGLAGPRAVGEQFF. CDR3 sequence (DNA): TGTGCCAGCAGCTTAGGGCTACCGGGACTAGCGGGACCCCGGGCGGTAGGGGAGCAGTTCTTC.

This clonotype was seen only a few times. This chain links TRBV20-1 with TRBJ1-3; 7 bases match TRBD1. The CDR3 is made up of 14 amino acids. Germline-derived CDR1 and CDR2 are DFQATT and SNEGSKA (reference sequence). V shed 4 bases, J shed 5 bases, and the junction held 8 bases outside the gene matches. The DNA for the CDR3 is TGCAGTGCTACCCCTGGCAGGGGGAGAAACACCATATATTTT. Its protein product is CSATPGRGRNTIYF.

CDR3 in DNA: TGTGCCAGCAGTATTCAACGGCCCTCTGGGGCCAACGTCCTGACTTTC. As protein: CASSIQRPSGANVLTF. The rearrangement links TRBV6-1 to TRBJ2-6; no definite D call. Germline V gives CDR1 MNHNS, CDR2 SASEGT. Trimming stripped 5 bases from V and 0 bases from J, with 11 bases between. The CDR3 is made up of 16 amino acids.

This clonotype has at least ten counts. The V and J genes are TRBV29-1 and TRBJ2-6, with a tentative D call TRBD1 (5 bases). Between the trimmed V and J ends, which lost 7 bases and 2 bases, there was a span of 15 bases. Looked up from germline, CDR1 is SQVTM and CDR2 is ANQGSEA. This CDR3 spans 15 amino acids. The CDR3 spells CSASTGTTGANVLTF. CDR3 in DNA: TGCAGCGCATCTACAGGAACAACTGGGGCCAACGTCCTGACTTTC.

The J gene is TRBJ1-1, the V gene TRBV7-3; 10 bases are a match to TRBD1. Germline V CDR1 and CDR2: SGHTA, FQGTGA. The CDR3 has 14 residues. V lost 1 base, J lost 5 bases, and 1 base stayed unmatched. CDR3 sequence: CASSLRGQGTEAFF. In DNA form, the CDR3 reads TGTGCCAGCAGCTTAAGGGGACAGGGGACTGAAGCTTTCTTT.

This clonotype was seen repeatedly, ten times or more. The chain has TRBV5-1 and TRBJ2-1; 8 positions agree with TRBD2. The junction had 4 bases not matched to a gene; V was cut back by 4 bases and J by 4 bases. The germline V gene encodes CDR1 SGHRS and CDR2 YFSETQ. The CDR3 spans 14 residues. The CDR3 nucleotides read TGCGCCAGCAGCCTGGAGCGGGAGTACAATGAGCAGTTCTTC. Residues: CASSLEREYNEQFF.

This rearrangement joins TRBV7-3 to TRBJ2-5; TRBD2 matches at 10 bases. Trimming removed 5 bases from V and 2 bases from J; junction bases left unmatched: 5. This CDR3 has 15 amino acids. CDR1 and CDR2 (germline): SGHTA, FQGTGA. CDR3 coding DNA: TGTGCCAGCAGCCCGGGACTAGCGCAACAAGAGACCCAGTACTTC. It encodes CASSPGLAQQETQYF. Full variable domain (outside the CDR3, taken from reference TRBV7-3 and TRBJ2-5): GAGVSQTPSNKVTEKGKYVELRCDPISGHTALYWYRQSLGQGPEFLIYFQGTGAADDSGLPNDRFFAVRPEGSVSTLKIQRTERGDSAVYLCASSPGLAQQETQYFGPGTRLLVL.

A few counts support this clonotype. The chain couples TRBV18 to TRBJ1-5, with D perhaps matching TRBD1 (5 bases). This CDR3 contains 13 residues. Trimming pared 2 bases from V and 7 bases from J, leaving 9 bases between. Germline loops: CDR1 KGHSH, CDR2 LQKENI. The CDR3 sequence: CASSPLRDQPQHF. CDR3 bases: TGTGCCAGCTCACCATTGAGGGACCAGCCCCAGCATTTT.

Of note for this clonotype: A read error may explain this, as a much larger clone is one base away. This chain connects TRBV20-1 to TRBJ1-2; no reliable D call. The CDR3 is 14 amino acids. Germline V CDR1 and CDR2: DFQATT, SNEGSKA (reference sequence). The V and J ends lost 6 bases and 3 bases respectively, with 17 bases between them. Here the CDR3 DNA reads TGCAGTGCCCGGACCTCTCCCGCCGACTATGGCTACACCTTC. Protein product: CSARTSPADYGYTF.

Concerning this clonotype itself: The junction shows a germline mismatch at one end, possibly a read error. The chain joins TRBV6-2 or TRBV6-3 to TRBJ1-2; no clear D gene. The germline V gene has CDR1 MNHEY and CDR2 SVGEGT. The CDR3 spans 12 residues. The CDR3 spells CDSSYSGYGYTF. CDR3 nucleotides: TGTGACAGCAGTTACTCCGGTTATGGCTACACCTTC.